The 20 T cell receptor beta chains below come from one sample, sequenced in a study of molecular identifiers for immune sequencing clone quantification (dated by TCRdb to between 2018 and 2020). Preparation of the library involved PCR. Instrument used: NextSeq 500. The public reads were reprocessed in TCRdb via fastp at Q25 and MiXCR, keeping in-frame beta chains. Entries are consolidated by CDR3 protein sequence, retaining the most common genes and DNA. For this sample the table gives 460,000 or so distinct CDR3 sequences, of which under 30% were detected only once. In total, the top ten clones hold 0.7% to 0.9% of the sample. What was sequenced was naive CD8+ T cells from blood, with Jurkat cell RNA spiked in. This sample's cell subset or site label indicates: FACS-sorted CD8+CD4-CCR7+CD45RA+ naive T cells. The source of these receptors is a human donor in good health. Some libraries in this study had Jurkat cell RNA spiked in.

This clonotype was observed at least ten times. The chain recombines TRBV3-1 with TRBJ2-7, with a possible D match to TRBD2 (5 bases). The germline V gene encodes CDR1 LGHDT and CDR2 YNNKEL (reference sequence). The CDR3 contains 13 residues. V lost 3 bases to trimming and J lost 6 bases, with 12 bases between them. CDR3 DNA sequence: TGTGCCAGCAGCCACGGACTTGGTCGCGAGCAGTACTTC. Translation: CASSHGLGREQYF.

The chain has TRBV7-9 and TRBJ2-1; no firm D call. In germline, CDR1 is SEHNR, CDR2 FQNEAQ (reference sequence). V shed 5 bases and J shed 9 bases, with 11 bases lying between them. CDR3 length equals 12 residues. For the CDR3, the DNA is TGTGCCAGCAGCCACAAGAGGATTGAGCAGTTCTTC. It translates to CASSHKRIEQFF.

Notes on this clonotype: The final CDR3 position lacks the conserved phenylalanine or tryptophan, pointing to a likely read error. The chain employs TRBV10-2 and TRBJ1-2; 11 nucleotides align to TRBD1. The trim removed 1 base at V and 5 bases at J, leaving 6 bases unmatched. Germline assignment: CDR1 WSHSY and CDR2 SAAADI. The CDR3 totals 16 residues. CDR3 DNA: TGCGCCAGCAGTGAGTTCTGGACAGGGGGCGCGTATGGCTACACCCTC. Translating gives CASSEFWTGGAYGYTL.

Concerning this clonotype: A clone one base away is much larger, so this may be a read error. The conserved final phenylalanine or tryptophan is absent from the CDR3, which likely points to a read error. The chain links TRBV15 to TRBJ1-1; TRBD1 matches 7 bases. The CDR3 spans 15 residues. V lost 0 bases to trimming and J lost 4 bases; unmatched junction nucleotides: 5. CDR1 is LNHNV and CDR2 is YYDKDF in the germline V gene (reference sequence). CDR3 in amino acids: CATSRDQGVGTEAFL. DNA for the CDR3: TGTGCCACCAGCAGAGATCAGGGGGTTGGCACTGAAGCTTTCCTT.

The chain combines TRBV5-4 with TRBJ2-1, with D tentatively TRBD2 (6 bases). V dropped 4 bases and J dropped 9 bases, with 14 bases sitting between them. The CDR3 consists of 13 residues. The germline CDR1 and CDR2 sequences are SGHNT and YYREEE (reference sequence). The DNA of the CDR3 is TGTGCCAGCAGCCCCCCGCGGGATCTTGAGCAGTTCTTC. Translating gives CASSPPRDLEQFF.

Remarks on this clonotype: A much larger clone is a single base away; this may be a read error. The chain uses TRBV28 and TRBJ1-1, with D perhaps TRBD1 (5 bases). CDR3 size: 15 residues. V lost 5 bases and J 4 bases, leaving 17 bases between the germline ends. Germline values: CDR1 MDHEN, CDR2 SYDVKM. CDR3 sequence: CASSLDEEGITEAFF. The CDR3 bases are TGTGCCAGCAGTCTTGATGAGGAGGGGATCACTGAAGCTTTCTTT. Drawing the rest from reference TRBV28 and TRBJ1-1, the complete variable domain is DVKVTQSSRYLVKRTGEKVFLECVQDMDHENMFWYRQDPGLGLRLIYFSYDVKMKEKGDIPEGYSVSREKKERFSLILESASTNQTSMYLCASSLDEEGITEAFFGQGTRLTVV.

The table lists this clonotype with a few counts. The genes are TRBV4-1 and TRBJ2-3; D is unresolved. This CDR3 has 14 residues. V was trimmed by 0 bases and J by 1 base, leaving 5 bases between them. Germline V gives CDR1 MGHRA, CDR2 YSYEKL. The CDR3 is CASSQEGGTDTQYF. The CDR3 DNA follows: TGCGCCAGCAGCCAAGAAGGAGGCACAGATACGCAGTATTTT.

On this clonotype: It may be a read error: a sequence one base away is much more abundant. The CDR3, as DNA: TGTGCCAGTAGTCCAGGACTCTCCCATAATTCACCCCTCCACTTT. This codes for CASSPGLSHNSPLHF. The chain employs TRBV19 and TRBJ1-6; D remains ambiguous. Germline CDR1 and CDR2: LNHDA and SQIVND (reference sequence). The CDR3 loop spans 15 amino acids. Together with reference TRBV19 and TRBJ1-6, the CDR3 gives the full variable domain: DGGITQSPKYLFRKEGQNVTLSCEQNLNHDAMYWYRQDPGQGLRLIYYSQIVNDFQKGDIAEGYSVSREKKESFPLTVTSAQKNPTAFYLCASSPGLSHNSPLHFGNGTRLTVT.

The sample holds a few counts of this clonotype. This chain links TRBV30 with TRBJ2-1; TRBD2 matches 11 bases. Germline V CDR1 and CDR2: GTSNPN, SVGIG (reference sequence). The CDR3 length is 17 residues. V was pared by 0 bases and J by 0 bases, with 4 bases of the junction left unmatched. The CDR3 is CAWSVGTSGSSYNEQFF. As DNA, the CDR3 is TGTGCCTGGAGTGTAGGGACTAGCGGAAGCTCCTACAATGAGCAGTTCTTC. Using reference TRBV30 and TRBJ2-1 for the parts outside the CDR3, the full variable domain is SQTIHQWPATLVQPVGSPLSLECTVEGTSNPNLYWYRQAAGRGLQLLFYSVGIGQISSEVPQNLSASRPQDRQFILSSKKLLLSDSGFYLCAWSVGTSGSSYNEQFFGPGTRLTVL.

This clonotype appeared once. The CDR3 ends on some other residue instead of the conserved phenylalanine or tryptophan, so this is likely a read error. The J gene is TRBJ2-1, the V gene TRBV6-2 or TRBV6-3; 13 nucleotides match TRBD2. The junction had 4 bases not matched to a gene; V was cut back by 2 bases and J by 6 bases. In germline, CDR1 is MNHEY, CDR2 SVGEGT. The CDR3 sequence is 16 residues long. Written as DNA, the CDR3 is TGTGCCAGCAGTTACCGGACTAGCGGGAGACGCAATGAGCAGTTCTCC. Translation: CASSYRTSGRRNEQFS.

Many counts were recorded for this clonotype. The chain combines TRBV29-1 with TRBJ1-1; no clear D. This CDR3 has 12 residues. The germline gives CDR1 SQVTM, CDR2 ANQGSEA. Trimming removed 3 bases from V and 5 bases from J, with 10 bases in between. CDR3 sequence reads: CSVETRMTEAFF. The CDR3 nucleotides read TGCAGCGTTGAGACCAGAATGACTGAAGCTTTCTTT.

This clonotype came up a few times. The J gene is TRBJ2-1, the V gene TRBV29-1, with D possibly TRBD2 on 5 matching bases. The CDR3 is 14 amino acids. Germline V lookup: CDR1 SQVTM, CDR2 ANQGSEA. V was pared by 4 bases and J by 0 bases, with 10 bases between. The CDR3 DNA reads TGCAGCGTTGCAGACACTAGCTCCTACAATGAGCAGTTCTTC. Translated: CSVADTSSYNEQFF.

This clonotype was observed a handful of times. The chain is built from TRBV21-1 and TRBJ2-2; TRBD2 reflects the table's D call only, with no check against the DNA. TRBV21-1 is reported as a pseudogene. This CDR3 is built from 20 residues. CDR3 amino acids: CASSKAHTLRAGGNTGELFF. In DNA, the CDR3 is TGTGCCAGCAGCAAAGCGCACACTCTGAGAGCGGGGGGGAACACCGGGGAGCTGTTTTTT.

This clonotype was counted at least ten times. The V gene is TRBV7-2, the J gene TRBJ2-1, with D tentatively TRBD2 (5 bases). V shed 3 bases and J shed 8 bases, with 17 bases lying between them. This CDR3 comprises 15 residues. The germline gives CDR1 SGHTA, CDR2 FQGNSA. This CDR3 is CASSFLGPKDYEQFF. CDR3 coding DNA: TGTGCCAGCAGCTTTTTAGGACCCAAGGACTATGAGCAGTTCTTC.

In regard to this clonotype: A much larger clone is a single base away; this may be a read error. The CDR3 DNA reads as TGCGTCAGCAGCCCTACAGGGTACGGTGGGGCCAACGTCCTGACTTTC. Amino acids: CVSSPTGYGGANVLTF. The J gene is TRBJ2-6, the V gene TRBV4-1; a weak D match, TRBD1 (6 bases). This CDR3 spans 16 amino acids. The germline V gene has CDR1 MGHRA and CDR2 YSYEKL.

The rearrangement links TRBV9 to TRBJ2-2, with 7 bases fitting TRBD1. V trimming: 0 bases; J trimming: 13 bases; junction bases outside the gene matches: 6. Germline loops: CDR1 SGDLS, CDR2 YYNGEE. The CDR3 has 13 residues. This CDR3 is CASSVGGGQWLFF. The CDR3 bases are TGTGCCAGCAGCGTAGGAGGGGGACAGTGGCTGTTTTTT.

As regards this clonotype: This could be a read error, since a much larger clone is one nucleotide away. The chain combines TRBV6-5 with TRBJ1-1; D might be TRBD1 (5 bases). V gave up 6 bases and J gave up 11 bases, with 19 bases separating them. The CDR3 is 13 residues long. Per germline, CDR1 MNHEY and CDR2 SVGAGI. CDR3 sequence (DNA): TGTGCCAGCAGACTCATGGGACGGAGTGACGCTTTCTTT. This gives the protein CASRLMGRSDAFF.

This clonotype was observed a handful of times. V is TRBV6-2 or TRBV6-3 and J is TRBJ2-7; tentative D call: TRBD2 (6 bases). The CDR3 loop spans 17 amino acids. Germline CDR1 and CDR2: MNHEY and SVGEGT. The V end lost 4 bases, the J end lost 6 bases, and 25 bases lay between the germline ends. CDR3 coding DNA: TGTGCCAGCAGTTCAACCCGATCAGGTCCGCAGGGACTCGAGCAGTACTTC. Translation: CASSSTRSGPQGLEQYF.

This clonotype showed up just a few times. The chain employs TRBV19 and TRBJ2-3; D perhaps matches TRBD2 (6 bases). Germline CDR1 is LNHDA and CDR2 is SQIVND (reference sequence). This CDR3 has 15 residues. Trimming removed 6 bases at V and 1 base at J, with 14 bases between. In DNA form, the CDR3 reads TGTGCCAGTAGGATCGGGGGATTCGGCACAGATACGCAGTATTTT. Translating gives CASRIGGFGTDTQYF.

Ten or more counts support this clonotype. The junction and the germline gene differ at one end; a read error may be behind it. This chain uses TRBV7-9 with TRBJ1-5; D is unresolved. Germline-derived CDR1 and CDR2 are SEHNR and FQNEAQ (reference sequence). This CDR3 comprises 11 residues. This chain's CDR3 is CASSLEGPQHF. The CDR3 DNA follows: TGTGCCAGCAGTTTAGAAGGGCCCCAGCATTTT.